The T cell receptor beta chain described here comes from a study of technical replicates of blood from several donors. Sequenced by immunoSEQ multiplex PCR; TCRdb stores in-frame clones only, minus some. The table shows tens of thousands of clones, with roughly 91% occurring only once. The sequence was collected from a human donor in good health. Some clones in this sample may be carry-over from other donors' samples. Material for sequencing was PBMCs.

CDR3 region: CASSYQTGGEKLFF. The CDR3 DNA is TGTGCCAGCAGTTACCAGACAGGGGGTGAAAAACTGTTTTTT. This chain connects TRBV6-6 to TRBJ1-4; 9 nucleotides align to TRBD1. J gave up 7 bases and V 2 bases, and 2 bases lay outside the gene matches. The CDR3 is made up of 14 amino acids. Looked up from germline, CDR1 is MNHNY and CDR2 is SVGAGI (reference sequence).